The clone carrying this TCR beta chain was seen a handful of times. The antigen remains unidentified. Primers used in a second PCR of roughly 7 to 11 cycles were a sample-barcoded 5' primer and a J-beta primer mix. Researchers report that a template-switch adaptor with 12 random nucleotides tagged each cDNA molecule. MiXCR, applied by TCRdb to the 5' RACE reads, yields one record per CDR3 protein. Of more than 800,000 distinct CDR3 sequences in the sample, over 35% were seen once. This record belongs to a study of blood T cells in healthy people across ages. The CDR3 totals 16 residues. Trimming cost V 5 bases and J 2 bases, with 17 bases left between them. Germline assignment: CDR1 PRHDT and CDR2 FYEKMQ (reference sequence). Study conclusions and caveats: Since the PBMCs were unsorted, naive and antigen-experienced cells could not be conclusively compared. Diversity estimated from one million T cells was considered an underestimate.

The receptor comes from a woman aged 55-70 years in good health. Sequenced: blood. The chain employs TRBV13 and TRBJ2-3, with a tentative D call TRBD2 (6 bases). CDR3: CASSLPGAGLTDTQYF. CDR3 DNA sequence: TGTGCCAGCAGCCTCCCGGGAGCAGGCCTCACAGATACGCAGTATTTT. Using reference TRBV13 and TRBJ2-3 for the parts outside the CDR3, the full variable domain is AAGVIQSPRHLIKEKRETATLKCYPIPRHDTVYWYQQGPGQDPQFLISFYEKMQSDKGSIPDRFSAQQFSDYHSELNMSSLELGDSALYFCASSLPGAGLTDTQYFGPGTRLTVL.